Below, 2 T cell receptor beta chains from the same sample are listed, as sequenced in a study of memory CD4+ T cells and cytomegalovirus serostatus. Single viable CD3+CD4+CD8-CD45RO+ cells were sorted as the memory CD4+ T cells. Libraries were prepared by immunoSEQ multiplex PCR; TCRdb keeps only in-frame clonotypes and omits some of them. The repertoire includes tens of thousands of clones, about 80% of them detected once, and about 3% sits in the top ten. The sequencing input was memory CD4+ T cells from blood. These receptors were taken from an adult in good health and CMV-seropositive.

This clone was seen once. The chain has TRBV4-3 and TRBJ1-1; maybe TRBD1 (5 bases). The germline V and J ends were trimmed by 0 bases and 3 bases, with 11 bases remaining between them. Looked up from germline, CDR1 is LGHNA and CDR2 is YSLEER. The CDR3 runs 15 residues. CDR3 sequence: CASSQEGAGDTEAFF. The CDR3 DNA sequence: TGCGCCAGCAGCCAAGAAGGTGCGGGGGACACTGAAGCTTTCTTT.

In this sample, this clone turned up a few times. This chain joins TRBV7-6 and TRBJ2-2; no firm D call. From germline, CDR1 is SGHVS and CDR2 FNYEAQ. The CDR3 length is 16 residues. Trimming removed 1 base at V and 7 bases at J, with 16 bases between. This CDR3 reads CASSLVLMSTGGELFF. CDR3 in DNA: TGTGCCAGCAGCTTAGTGCTCATGTCGACTGGCGGGGAGCTGTTTTTT.